This T cell receptor (beta chain) was sequenced in a study of T cells after yellow fever vaccination. The CDR3 contains 16 residues. The germline V gene has CDR1 SGHRS and CDR2 YFSETQ. J gave up 2 bases and V 0 bases, and 3 bases lay outside the gene matches. It was through 5'RACE template switching that TCR cDNA was made, with a universal primer site and UMIs added. Each CDR3 protein gets one entry after TCRdb re-called the 5' RACE reads with MiXCR. The sample includes roughly 68,000 distinct CDR3 sequences, approximately 6.1% of them seen just once. General study findings and limits: Boosting was followed by the reappearance of most primary-vaccination clones (about 96% CD4, roughly 90% CD8).

Of note for this clonotype: Antigen unknown.

This clonotype was sampled from a man younger than 35 who received the YFV17D yellow fever vaccine. The genes are TRBV5-1 and TRBJ2-3, with 10 bases that match TRBD2. The sequenced sample was CD8+ T cells sorted from PBMCs, obtained approximately 40 days after the first yellow fever vaccination. The CDR3 nucleotides read TGCGCCAGCAGCTTGGCCCTAGCGGGGGACACAGATACGCAGTATTTT. Its protein product is CASSLALAGDTDTQYF.